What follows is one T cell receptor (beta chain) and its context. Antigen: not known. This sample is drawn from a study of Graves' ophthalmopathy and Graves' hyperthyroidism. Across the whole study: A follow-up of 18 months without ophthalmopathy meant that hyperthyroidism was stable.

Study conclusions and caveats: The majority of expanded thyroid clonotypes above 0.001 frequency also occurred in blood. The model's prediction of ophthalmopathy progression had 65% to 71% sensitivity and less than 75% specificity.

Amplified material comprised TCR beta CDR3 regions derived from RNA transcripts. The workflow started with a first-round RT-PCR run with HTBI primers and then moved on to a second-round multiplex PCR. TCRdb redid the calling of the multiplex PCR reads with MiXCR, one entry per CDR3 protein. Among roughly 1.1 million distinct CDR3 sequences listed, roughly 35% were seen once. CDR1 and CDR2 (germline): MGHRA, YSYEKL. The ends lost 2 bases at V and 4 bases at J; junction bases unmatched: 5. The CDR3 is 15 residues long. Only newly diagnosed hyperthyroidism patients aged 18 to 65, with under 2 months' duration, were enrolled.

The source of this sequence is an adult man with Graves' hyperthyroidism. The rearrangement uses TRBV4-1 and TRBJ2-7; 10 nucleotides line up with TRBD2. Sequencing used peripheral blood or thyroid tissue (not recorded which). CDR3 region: CASSQTASGSYEQYF. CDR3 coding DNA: TGCGCCAGCAGCCAAACGGCTAGCGGGAGTTACGAGCAGTACTTC.